This is a list of T cell receptor beta chains from one sample in a study of shared clonotypes between healthy human individuals. Data came from immunoSEQ multiplex PCR; TCRdb stores just in-frame clones and leaves some out. The sample lists nearly 1,000,000 clones, over 60% seen once, with about 1.5% in the top ten. The sample consisted of memory CD4+ T cells sorted from blood. Receptor source: a man aged 18 to 30 in good health. The CDR3 runs from the conserved cysteine through the conserved F or W.

TRBV6-5,TRBJ1-2,13,CASRSDRGNGYTF
TRBV2,TRBJ2-7,16,CASSDQHGQGASEQYF
TRBV7-2,TRBJ2-7,17,CASSHRLAGGRTYEQYF
TRBV2,TRBJ2-2,12,CASGGSTGELFF
TRBV30,TRBJ1-6,15,CALGEGVNYNSPLHF
TRBV28,TRBJ2-5,16,CASRGLAGNFGETQYF
TRBV19,TRBJ1-6,12,CASSTINSPLHF
TRBV25-1,TRBJ1-1,13,CASSAGPNTEAFF
TRBV6-6,TRBJ2-2,15,CASRPGQGTTGELFF
TRBV6-6,TRBJ2-7,15,CASSSPRQVSYEQYF
TRBV9,TRBJ1-6,14,CASSAVQGNSPLHF
TRBV30,TRBJ2-7,14,CAWSVGGSGYEQYF
TRBV28,TRBJ2-1,13,CASSLTGGERQFF
TRBV7-2,TRBJ2-2,14,CASSLAIGTGELFF
TRBV2,TRBJ2-5,13,CASGIAGVETQYF
TRBV4-1,TRBJ2-1,16,CASNQEDWAKDNEQFF
TRBV18,TRBJ1-5,14,CASSPTGPPHAQHF
TRBV10-1,TRBJ2-4,14,CASSPGDTKNIQYF
TRBV5-1,TRBJ1-2,15,CASRMETTSNYGYTF
TRBV5-5,TRBJ1-5,16,CASSPGVGARGQPQHF
TRBV6-6,TRBJ1-2,14,CASSYGQGVYGYTF
TRBV7-9,TRBJ2-7,16,CASSLEPGTVSYEQYF
TRBV5-4,TRBJ2-5,15,CASSLGGVRQETQYF
TRBV6-1,TRBJ1-6,15,CASSGKGQYNSPLHF
TRBV2,TRBJ2-1,16,CASRRIVAGGYNEQFF
TRBV2,TRBJ1-2,13,CASKARTNYGYTF
TRBV7-9,TRBJ2-1,19,CASSPPTGTSGGARNEQFF
TRBV20-1,TRBJ2-7,11,CSAVDDYEQYF
TRBV4-1,TRBJ1-3,16,CASSLGSSFSGNTIYF
TRBV9,TRBJ2-7,16,CASSVAAGRGPYEQYF
TRBV2,TRBJ1-3,16,CASSELGTRAGNTIYF
TRBV7-8,TRBJ1-4,14,CASSRGGQTEKLFF
TRBV5-1,TRBJ2-1,16,CASSSGTSGSGDEQFF
TRBV19,TRBJ2-7,13,CATRGTGREEQYF
TRBV6-5,TRBJ1-3,13,CASSYGTGNTIYF
TRBV10-3,TRBJ1-6,13,CAIRADYNSPLHF
TRBV7-9,TRBJ2-7,14,CASSSWPTGSEQYF
TRBV12-5,TRBJ1-5,17,CASGLVLAGGHNQPQHF
TRBV30,TRBJ1-2,14,CAWSKGRGGYGYTF
TRBV19,TRBJ1-3,16,CASRDYGQSSGNTIYF
TRBV28,TRBJ2-2,16,CASQLAGVPNTGELFF
TRBV18,TRBJ2-2,14,CASSRQGANGELFF
TRBV30,TRBJ2-3,11,CAWSADNTQYF
TRBV19,TRBJ1-5,16,CASSIVIGSGNQPQHF
TRBV9,TRBJ2-2,15,CASSAAGTSRRELFF
TRBV7-7,TRBJ1-1,13,CASSLEYNTEAFF